This record concerns one T cell receptor (beta chain) sequence. Its antigen is undetermined. These data are taken from a study of OX40 agonist ivuxolimab in advanced cancers. Study findings and constraints: Partly responding patients at 0.1-3.0 mg/kg showed some of the smallest clonal expansion.

V dropped 4 bases and J dropped 2 bases, with 14 bases sitting between them. CDR1 is LGHNA, CDR2 YNFKEQ, per germline. The CDR3 totals 15 residues. The data were produced by immunoSEQ multiplex PCR, yet TCRdb's version contains in-frame clones alone and is incomplete. The sample comprises 35,000 to 50,000 clones, 80% to 90% of which are singletons, and approximately 4.4% rests with the top ten. This receptor was identified in an adult with an advanced solid tumor such as melanoma, head and neck, liver or kidney cancer. This rearrangement joins TRBV4-2 to TRBJ1-2, with unresolved D. The sequencing used CD4+ or CD8+ T cells sorted from blood, collected in a trial of the OX40 agonist ivuxolimab. The CDR3, as DNA: TGTGCCAGCAGCCTCCGATTAGGGATAAACTATGGCTACACCTTC. Protein: CASSLRLGINYGYTF.